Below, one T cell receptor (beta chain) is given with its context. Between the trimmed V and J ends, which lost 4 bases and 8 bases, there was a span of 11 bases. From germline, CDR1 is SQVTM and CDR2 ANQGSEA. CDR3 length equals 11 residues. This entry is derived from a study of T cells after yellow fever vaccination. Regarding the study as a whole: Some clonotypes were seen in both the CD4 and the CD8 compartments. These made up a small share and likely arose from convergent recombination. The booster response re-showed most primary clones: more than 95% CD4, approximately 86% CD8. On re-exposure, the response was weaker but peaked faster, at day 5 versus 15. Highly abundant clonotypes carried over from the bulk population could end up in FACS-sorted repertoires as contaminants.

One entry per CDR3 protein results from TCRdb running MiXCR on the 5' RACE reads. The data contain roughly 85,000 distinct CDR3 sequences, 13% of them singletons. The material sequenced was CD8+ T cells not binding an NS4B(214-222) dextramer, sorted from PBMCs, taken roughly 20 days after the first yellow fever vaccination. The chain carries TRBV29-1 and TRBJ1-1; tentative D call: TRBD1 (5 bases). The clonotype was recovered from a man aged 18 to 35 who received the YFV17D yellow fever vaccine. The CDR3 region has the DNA TGCAGCGTTGTCATTGGGACCGAAGCTTTCTTT. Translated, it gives CSVVIGTEAFF.